The 22 T cell receptor beta chains reported below all come from one sample, sequenced in a study of PD-L1 blockade in urothelial cancer. TCRdb's copy holds only in-frame clones and misses some; the assay was immunoSEQ multiplex PCR. The sample holds some 110,000 clones, under 95% seen once. Documented time point: peripheral blood 6 weeks after treatment start. Sample: PBMCs, taken around atezolizumab (anti-PD-L1) treatment. All receptors come from a man aged 60-69 years with urothelial cancer.

The V gene is TRBV6-1, the J gene TRBJ2-1; 11 bases fit TRBD2. CDR3 length: 14 amino acids. The germline gives CDR1 MNHNS, CDR2 SASEGT. V was clipped by 3 bases and J by 7 bases; unmatched bases: 2. The CDR3 sequence: CASSEGLAVNEQFF. For the CDR3, the DNA is TGTGCCAGCAGTGAGGGACTAGCGGTTAATGAGCAGTTCTTC.

The J gene is TRBJ1-3, the V gene TRBV15; D not certain. Germline V gene lookup returns CDR1 LNHNV and CDR2 YYDKDF (reference sequence). The V end was cut by 0 bases, the J end by 4 bases, with 7 bases between. The CDR3 has 14 amino acids. CDR3 region: CATSRERLGNTIYF. CDR3 bases: TGTGCCACCAGCAGAGAGCGATTGGGAAACACCATATATTTT.

The CDR3 spells CAWAYSPGLAILSSYEQYF. The CDR3 nucleotides read TGTGCCTGGGCCTACAGCCCGGGACTAGCCATCCTGAGCTCCTACGAGCAGTACTTC. The V and J genes are TRBV30 and TRBJ2-7; 9 bases agree with TRBD2. V was pared by 5 bases and J by 0 bases, with 20 bases of the junction left unmatched. Germline V CDR1 and CDR2: GTSNPN, SVGIG (reference sequence). CDR3 size: 19 residues. Filled out from reference TRBV30 and TRBJ2-7, the complete variable domain reads SQTIHQWPATLVQPVGSPLSLECTVEGTSNPNLYWYRQAAGRGLQLLFYSVGIGQISSEVPQNLSASRPQDRQFILSSKKLLLSDSGFYLCAWAYSPGLAILSSYEQYFGPGTRLTVT.

The rearrangement uses TRBV5-1 and TRBJ2-5, with D perhaps TRBD1 (5 bases). Germline CDR1 and CDR2: SGHRS and YFSETQ. Trimming took 0 bases from V and 3 from J, leaving 12 bases between them. CDR3 length equals 15 residues. The CDR3 loop is CASSLELFREETQYF. The CDR3 DNA reads as TGCGCCAGCAGCTTGGAATTGTTCAGGGAAGAGACCCAGTACTTC.

The V gene is TRBV30, the J gene TRBJ2-7; TRBD1 aligns across 10 bases. After removal of 1 base from V and 3 bases from J, the junction contained 6 bases not matched to a gene. The germline CDR1 and CDR2 sequences are GTSNPN and SVGIG (reference sequence). This CDR3 region has 15 residues. Written as DNA, the CDR3 is TGTGCCTGGAGTGACCGGGACAGGGGAAGCTACGAGCAGTACTTC. This codes for CAWSDRDRGSYEQYF. Full variable domain (outside the CDR3, taken from reference TRBV30 and TRBJ2-7): SQTIHQWPATLVQPVGSPLSLECTVEGTSNPNLYWYRQAAGRGLQLLFYSVGIGQISSEVPQNLSASRPQDRQFILSSKKLLLSDSGFYLCAWSDRDRGSYEQYFGPGTRLTVT.

This clone has only one observation. The genes are TRBV10-3 and TRBJ1-5; TRBD1 agrees at 8 bases. The J segment lost 3 bases and the V segment lost 3 bases, leaving 7 bases of the junction unmatched. Germline values: CDR1 ENHRY, CDR2 SYGVKD. CDR3 length equals 16 residues. CDR3 sequence: CAISDFGTGDNQPQHF. The DNA of the CDR3 is TGTGCCATCAGTGACTTCGGGACAGGAGACAATCAGCCCCAGCATTTT.

The chain carries TRBV15 and TRBJ2-1; D unclear. Germline V gene sequence: CDR1 LNHNV, CDR2 YYDKDF (reference sequence). Trimming left V 3 bases short and J 6 bases short, with 6 bases between. The CDR3 covers 12 residues. The CDR3 here is CATSSSGNEQFF. DNA for the CDR3: TGTGCCACCAGCAGTTCGGGCAATGAGCAGTTCTTC.

The rearrangement links TRBV5-1 to TRBJ2-1, with TRBD2 matching over 8 bases. The CDR3 totals 16 residues. V was clipped by 0 bases and J by 4 bases; unmatched bases: 6. Germline CDR1 reads SGHRS; CDR2 reads YFSETQ. In DNA form, the CDR3 reads TGCGCCAGCAGCTTGGCCGGGACTAGAGTTTACAATGAGCAGTTCTTC. Translated, it gives CASSLAGTRVYNEQFF. The full variable domain, with the rest looked up from reference TRBV5-1 and TRBJ2-1, is KAGVTQTPRYLIKTRGQQVTLSCSPISGHRSVSWYQQTPGQGLQFLFEYFSETQRNKGNFPGRFSGRQFSNSRSEMNVSTLELGDSALYLCASSLAGTRVYNEQFFGPGTRLTVL.

The chain couples TRBV30 to TRBJ2-3; 9 bases map to TRBD2. The CDR3 contains 14 residues. The junction had 5 bases not matched to a gene; V was cut back by 2 bases and J by 5 bases. Germline V gene data show CDR1 as GTSNPN and CDR2 as SVGIG (reference sequence). The CDR3 loop is CAWSLAGGQDTQYF. Here the CDR3 DNA reads TGTGCCTGGAGTCTGGCGGGAGGGCAAGATACGCAGTATTTT.

The J gene is TRBJ1-2, the V gene TRBV19; TRBD1 matches 7 bases. Germline lookup yields CDR1 LNHDA and CDR2 SQIVND (reference sequence). Trimming at V came to 4 bases and at J to 1 base, leaving 15 bases not matched to a gene. CDR3 length: 18 residues. The CDR3 region is CASSKIHRDSPVNYGYTF. The CDR3, as DNA: TGTGCCAGTAGTAAAATTCACCGGGACAGTCCAGTTAACTATGGCTACACCTTC. Full variable domain (remainder filled in from reference TRBV19 and TRBJ1-2): DGGITQSPKYLFRKEGQNVTLSCEQNLNHDAMYWYRQDPGQGLRLIYYSQIVNDFQKGDIAEGYSVSREKKESFPLTVTSAQKNPTAFYLCASSKIHRDSPVNYGYTFGSGTRLTVV.

CDR3 loop: CASSLTSGMSDTQYF. CDR3 DNA: TGCGCCAGCAGCCTCACTAGCGGGATGTCAGATACGCAGTATTTT. This chain uses TRBV4-3 with TRBJ2-3; 10 bases match TRBD2. The V segment lost 4 bases and the J segment 4 bases; nucleotides outside the gene matches: 5. Germline V gene lookup returns CDR1 LGHNA and CDR2 YSLEER. This CDR3 has 15 amino acids.

V and J are TRBV5-1 and TRBJ2-1; 7 bases match TRBD1. V gave up 5 bases and J gave up 0 bases; unmatched junction bases: 8. This CDR3 comprises 16 residues. Germline V gives CDR1 SGHRS, CDR2 YFSETQ. The CDR3 nucleotides read TGCGCCAGCAGGCCGGGGACAGCATACTCCTACAATGAGCAGTTCTTC. This sequence encodes CASRPGTAYSYNEQFF.

The chain couples TRBV9 to TRBJ2-3; TRBD2 matches 7 bases. V gave up 2 bases and J gave up 9 bases; unmatched junction bases: 9. In germline, CDR1 is SGDLS, CDR2 YYNGEE. The CDR3 has 14 residues. The CDR3 bases are TGTGCCAGCAGCGTCCAGGGCGGGGAGGGGACGCAGTATTTT. Residues: CASSVQGGEGTQYF.

This clone was recorded a few times. The chain couples TRBV6-5 to TRBJ1-2; possibly TRBD1 for D (6 bases). V was cut by 0 bases and J by 3 bases, with 14 bases left in between. This CDR3 is 16 amino acids long. From germline, CDR1 is MNHEY and CDR2 SVGAGI. This chain's CDR3 is CASSYSRGNRDYGYTF. Here the CDR3 DNA reads TGTGCCAGCAGTTACTCGAGGGGGAATCGAGACTATGGCTACACCTTC.

The genes are TRBV28 and TRBJ2-7; D gene unclear. The CDR3 contains 14 residues. In germline, CDR1 is MDHEN, CDR2 SYDVKM. V was trimmed by 6 bases and J by 5 bases, leaving 17 bases between them. CDR3 DNA: TGTGCCAGCAGAATGGAGAAGTCCGTCCACGAGCAGTACTTC. Protein product: CASRMEKSVHEQYF.

J is TRBJ2-7 and V is TRBV28, with a possible D match to TRBD1 (5 bases). Germline loops: CDR1 MDHEN, CDR2 SYDVKM. The V end was cut by 2 bases, the J end by 1 base, with 15 bases between. The CDR3 loop spans 16 amino acids. The CDR3 nucleotides are TGTGCCAGCAGTTTAGGTGGGGCTTTCCCTTCCTACGAGCAGTACTTC. Translated, it gives CASSLGGAFPSYEQYF.

This rearrangement joins TRBV4-1 to TRBJ2-3; D is ambiguous. Germline values: CDR1 MGHRA, CDR2 YSYEKL. This CDR3 contains 12 residues. V lost 2 bases and J lost 8, with 8 bases in between. In DNA, the CDR3 is TGCGCCAGCAGCCAAACCGGGTTTACGCAGTATTTT. Its protein product is CASSQTGFTQYF.

On this clone: Other DNA sequences in the same sample also yield this CDR3. V usage is TRBV5-1 and J usage is TRBJ1-4; 7 nucleotides agree with TRBD1. V shed 0 bases and J 7 bases; nucleotides not matched to a gene: 3. Germline V gene data show CDR1 as SGHRS and CDR2 as YFSETQ. This CDR3 comprises 14 residues. The CDR3 region is CASSLGQGGEKLFF. CDR3 in DNA: TGCGCCAGCAGCTTGGGACAGGGAGGTGAAAAACTGTTTTTT. The entire variable domain, with the rest obtained from reference TRBV5-1 and TRBJ1-4, is as follows: KAGVTQTPRYLIKTRGQQVTLSCSPISGHRSVSWYQQTPGQGLQFLFEYFSETQRNKGNFPGRFSGRQFSNSRSEMNVSTLELGDSALYLCASSLGQGGEKLFFGSGTQLSVL.

The rearrangement links TRBV18 to TRBJ2-5, with 7 bases aligning to TRBD1. Losses at the gene ends were 6 bases for V and 1 base for J; bases not matched to a gene: 5. There are 14 residues in the CDR3. From germline, CDR1 is KGHSH and CDR2 LQKENI. The CDR3, as DNA: TGTGCCAGCTCCCTGGGACAGACCCAAGAGACCCAGTACTTC. The encoded protein is CASSLGQTQETQYF.

This clone appeared once. V usage is TRBV5-1 and J usage is TRBJ2-3; 14 bases match TRBD2. The CDR3 sequence is 17 residues long. V was pared by 4 bases and J by 5 bases, with 9 bases of the junction left unmatched. Germline values: CDR1 SGHRS, CDR2 YFSETQ. CDR3 region: CASSRGTSGRVRDTQYF. CDR3 in DNA: TGCGCCAGCAGCCGCGGGACTAGCGGGAGAGTTAGAGATACGCAGTATTTT.

In DNA form, the CDR3 reads TGTGCCAGCAGCCAACTACAGGGAAATGAGCAGTTCTTC. Translating gives CASSQLQGNEQFF. The rearrangement uses TRBV4-2 and TRBJ2-1; D is perhaps TRBD1 (6 bases). V lost 2 bases, J lost 7 bases, and 9 bases lay in between. From germline, CDR1 is LGHNA and CDR2 YNFKEQ. CDR3 length equals 13 residues.

J is TRBJ2-2 and V is TRBV11-3; the D is unclear. Looked up from germline, CDR1 is SGHNT and CDR2 is YENEEA. CDR3 length: 16 amino acids. V lost 6 bases to trimming and J lost 1 base, with 15 bases between them. The CDR3 bases are TGTGCCAGCAGTTCCACCTTCCTAGAGAACACCGGGGAGCTGTTTTTT. Protein sequence: CASSSTFLENTGELFF.